This T cell receptor (beta chain) was identified during a study of beta chain features in type 1 diabetes. Overall study findings and caveats: In every one of the four CD4+ subsets, TCRB CDR3s were moderately but significantly shorter in Type 1 diabetes patients. Patients' naive, central memory and regulatory TCRB repertoires appeared more alike than those of healthy donors.

There are a few counts of this clone. Its target is unknown. Sorting that relied on CD45RO/CCR7/CD25/CD127/CD95/CD27 yielded CD4+ naive, central memory, regulatory and stem cell-like memory cells. This CDR3 spans 15 amino acids. V shed 6 bases and J shed 8 bases, with 17 bases lying between them. The germline gives CDR1 MNHEY, CDR2 SVGAGI. Every isolated RNA sample was fully reverse transcribed, so sequencing captured expressed TCRB transcripts. The repertoire was sequenced with immunoSEQ multiplex PCR; TCRdb's copy has only in-frame clones and lacks some. The sample yields under 200,000 clones, 8% to 8.5% seen once.

This chain connects TRBV6-5 to TRBJ1-6, with D possibly being TRBD1 (6 bases). The sequence derives from a woman in her late teens or twenties with type 1 diabetes. What was sequenced was central memory CD4+ T cells from blood. DNA for the CDR3: TGTGCCAGCAGGATACAGGGAATCTTATATTCACCCCTCCACTTT. As protein: CASRIQGILYSPLHF.